This note documents a single T cell receptor (beta chain) sequence. Its target is unknown. The entry originates in a study of shared clonotypes between healthy human individuals. Overall study: The plates for each donor numbered three CD4 naive, three CD4 memory, two CD8 naive and one CD8 memory.

The CDR3 is 13 amino acids. Trimming cost V 6 bases and J 2 bases, with 10 bases left between them. CDR1 is LNHNV, CDR2 YYDKDF, per germline (reference sequence). Evenly divided among several immunoSEQ plates was the genomic DNA of each subset. Produced via immunoSEQ multiplex PCR; TCRdb's table is partial and in-frame only. The sample yields 2 million to 2.5 million clones, 85% to 95% seen once. Overall study results and limits: Some clonotypes were shared by all four sorted-subset donors, while others were not shared. The non-shared ones had lower generation probabilities than the shared ones. Across subsets, estimated richness was generally greater for naive than for memory populations.

Naivety among CD8 cells was defined by CD45RO negativity and positive CCR7 selection, thereby excluding terminally differentiated effector memory CD45RA+ cells. Sequencing was carried out using naive CD8+ T cells sorted from blood. This TCR came from a man younger than 35 in good health. This chain joins TRBV15 and TRBJ1-2; TRBD1 is a possible D gene (5 bases). The CDR3 loop is CATRRDGNYGYTF. In DNA form, the CDR3 reads TGTGCCACCAGAAGGGACGGGAACTATGGCTACACCTTC.